The rows below give T cell receptor beta chains drawn from one sample of a study of a mutant IDH1 vaccine in newly diagnosed glioma. These receptors' targets are unknown. The assay was immunoSEQ multiplex PCR, and TCRdb's table has in-frame clones only and misses some. The profile shows 37,000 or so clones, just under 85% of them singletons. This material consisted of PBMCs, taken from a glioma patient whose treatment included an IDH1 peptide vaccine. These receptors all stem from a man aged 25-45 years with glioma. CDR3s include the opening cysteine and the closing phenylalanine or tryptophan. The D gene is left open where the match is weak. Clone size, where shown, is once, few, many, or a class for clones that have expanded.

CDR3 DNA: TGTGCCAGCAGCCCGGGGACAGGGGGAGCCCGGCCCCAGCATTTT; CDR3 protein: CASSPGTGGARPQHF; clone size: NA; J gene: TRBJ1-5; D gene: TRBD1; V gene: TRBV9
CDR3 DNA: TGCGCCAGCAGCTTGACGGCAGATACGCAGTATTTT; CDR3 protein: CASSLTADTQYF; clone size: NA; J gene: TRBJ2-3; D gene: NA; V gene: TRBV5-1
CDR3 DNA: TGTGCCACCAGCGGAGCGGGGGGTTTCGAGCAGTACTTC; CDR3 protein: CATSGAGGFEQYF; clone size: NA; J gene: TRBJ2-7; D gene: TRBD2; V gene: TRBV15
CDR3 DNA: TGTGCCAGCAGCTTGTTGGGGGGGAAGAACACTGAAGCTTTCTTT; CDR3 protein: CASSLLGGKNTEAFF; clone size: NA; J gene: TRBJ1-1; D gene: NA; V gene: TRBV5-5
CDR3 DNA: TGTGCCAGCAGCCTACAACCAGGGGACGGGGCCAACGTCCTGACTTTC; CDR3 protein: CASSLQPGDGANVLTF; clone size: NA; J gene: TRBJ2-6; D gene: NA; V gene: TRBV7-9
CDR3 DNA: TGTGCCAGCAGTCTTCCGCCCGCTGGGGACGTATCCTACGAGCAGTACTTC; CDR3 protein: CASSLPPAGDVSYEQYF; clone size: once; J gene: TRBJ2-7; D gene: NA; V gene: TRBV7-6
CDR3 DNA: TGTGCAAGTACTGGCAGGGGGAGACGATGGACTGAAGCTTTCTTT; CDR3 protein: CASTGRGRRWTEAFF; clone size: once; J gene: TRBJ1-1; D gene: TRBD1; V gene: TRBV19
CDR3 DNA: TGTGCCAGCAGCCCGCTCCGGGACAGGGGGCTGAGAGATACGCAGTATTTT; CDR3 protein: CASSPLRDRGLRDTQYF; clone size: NA; J gene: TRBJ2-3; D gene: TRBD1; V gene: TRBV5-4
CDR3 DNA: TGTGCCAGCATATCAGGGGGGAATCAGCCCCAGCATTTT; CDR3 protein: CASISGGNQPQHF; clone size: few; J gene: TRBJ1-5; D gene: TRBD1; V gene: TRBV6-6
CDR3 DNA: TGCGCCAGCAGCCAGCTAAGGGAAGCTGGAAACACCATATATTTT; CDR3 protein: CASSQLREAGNTIYF; clone size: few; J gene: TRBJ1-3; D gene: NA; V gene: TRBV4-1
CDR3 DNA: TGCGCCAGCAGCTTGGCCGTGGGGCCAGGGGGCTATGGCTACACCTTC; CDR3 protein: CASSLAVGPGGYGYTF; clone size: few; J gene: TRBJ1-2; D gene: TRBD1; V gene: TRBV5-1
CDR3 DNA: TGTGCCAGCCAGCGGACAGGGTTGTTTGACTATGGCTACACCTTC; CDR3 protein: CASQRTGLFDYGYTF; clone size: NA; J gene: TRBJ1-2; D gene: TRBD1; V gene: TRBV2
CDR3 DNA: TGTGCCAGCAGTGATATTTACAGGGGCGCTGAAGCTTTCTTT; CDR3 protein: CASSDIYRGAEAFF; clone size: NA; J gene: TRBJ1-1; D gene: TRBD1; V gene: TRBV6-1
CDR3 DNA: TGTGCCAGCAGTGGGCGGGAGGGGGAGTTCACCGGGGAGCTGTTTTTT; CDR3 protein: CASSGREGEFTGELFF; clone size: NA; J gene: TRBJ2-2; D gene: TRBD2; V gene: TRBV6-1
CDR3 DNA: TGTGCCAGCAGTATGTTGGCAGGGAACTATGGCTACACCTTC; CDR3 protein: CASSMLAGNYGYTF; clone size: NA; J gene: TRBJ1-2; D gene: NA; V gene: TRBV2
CDR3 DNA: TGCGCCAGCAGCCAAGACCGGGACAGCTCCTACGAGCAGTACTTC; CDR3 protein: CASSQDRDSSYEQYF; clone size: NA; J gene: TRBJ2-7; D gene: TRBD1; V gene: TRBV4-3
CDR3 DNA: TGTGCCTGGAGGACCGGGACAGTGAATGAAAAACTGTTTTTT; CDR3 protein: CAWRTGTVNEKLFF; clone size: few; J gene: TRBJ1-4; D gene: TRBD1; V gene: TRBV30
CDR3 DNA: TGTGCCAGCAGTTTCGCCGGCCAAATGAACACTGAAGCTTTCTTT; CDR3 protein: CASSFAGQMNTEAFF; clone size: NA; J gene: TRBJ1-1; D gene: NA; V gene: TRBV6-5
CDR3 DNA: TGTGCCAGCAGCTTGGGTTTTGAGCGGAGCTACGAGCAGTACTTC; CDR3 protein: CASSLGFERSYEQYF; clone size: NA; J gene: TRBJ2-7; D gene: NA; V gene: TRBV5-6
CDR3 DNA: TGTGCCAGCTCACGAGCAGATGTTGGTTCCTACAATGAGCAGTTCTTC; CDR3 protein: CASSRADVGSYNEQFF; clone size: NA; J gene: TRBJ2-1; D gene: NA; V gene: TRBV18
CDR3 DNA: TGTGCCAGCAGCCTTTCCGCCGGGGGAGGGATTCCTAGGGAGCAGTTCTTC; CDR3 protein: CASSLSAGGGIPREQFF; clone size: NA; J gene: TRBJ2-1; D gene: TRBD2; V gene: TRBV7-2
CDR3 DNA: TGTGCCAGCAGCTTAAGTAGAACAGGACGGACGACTAACTATGGCTACACCTTC; CDR3 protein: CASSLSRTGRTTNYGYTF; clone size: NA; J gene: TRBJ1-2; D gene: NA; V gene: TRBV11-2
CDR3 DNA: TGTGCCAGCAGTTTACTTGGGTTTGATGGCTACACCTTC; CDR3 protein: CASSLLGFDGYTF; clone size: NA; J gene: TRBJ1-2; D gene: NA; V gene: TRBV27
CDR3 DNA: TGTGCCAGCAGGAACAGCCAAAGCTACACCTTC; CDR3 protein: CASRNSQSYTF; clone size: NA; J gene: TRBJ1-2; D gene: NA; V gene: TRBV6-4
CDR3 DNA: TGTGCCTGGAGTGTAAGAACCGATCAGCCCCAGCATTTT; CDR3 protein: CAWSVRTDQPQHF; clone size: few; J gene: TRBJ1-5; D gene: NA; V gene: TRBV30
CDR3 DNA: TGCGCCAGCAGCATCTATAACGAGCAGTACTTC; CDR3 protein: CASSIYNEQYF; clone size: NA; J gene: TRBJ2-7; D gene: NA; V gene: TRBV5-1
CDR3 DNA: TGTGCCATCAGCTCGGGACAGGGAGTCTCTGGGGCCAACGTCCTGACTTTC; CDR3 protein: CAISSGQGVSGANVLTF; clone size: NA; J gene: TRBJ2-6; D gene: TRBD1; V gene: TRBV10-3
CDR3 DNA: TGTGCCAGCAGCTTATTCTTGAACACTGAAGCTTTCTTT; CDR3 protein: CASSLFLNTEAFF; clone size: NA; J gene: TRBJ1-1; D gene: NA; V gene: TRBV7-3
CDR3 DNA: TGCGCCAGCAGCTTGTACGTAGACGAGCAGTACTTC; CDR3 protein: CASSLYVDEQYF; clone size: NA; J gene: TRBJ2-7; D gene: NA; V gene: TRBV5-1
CDR3 DNA: TGTGCCAGCAGTTACCATCCCGGGAGTTCCTCCAATGAGCAGTTCTTC; CDR3 protein: CASSYHPGSSSNEQFF; clone size: NA; J gene: TRBJ2-1; D gene: NA; V gene: TRBV6-5
CDR3 DNA: TGTGCCAGCAGCTTAGTGGGTGAAAAACTGTTTTTT; CDR3 protein: CASSLVGEKLFF; clone size: NA; J gene: TRBJ1-4; D gene: NA; V gene: TRBV13
CDR3 DNA: TGTGCCAGCAGCCAGGGAAGCTCCTACGAGCAGTACTTC; CDR3 protein: CASSQGSSYEQYF; clone size: NA; J gene: TRBJ2-7; D gene: NA; V gene: TRBV27
CDR3 DNA: TGTGCCTGGAGTGTACCAGAGACCCAGTACTTC; CDR3 protein: CAWSVPETQYF; clone size: NA; J gene: TRBJ2-5; D gene: NA; V gene: TRBV30
CDR3 DNA: TGTGCCAGCAGCTTATCGGGGCCTAACGAGCAGTACTTC; CDR3 protein: CASSLSGPNEQYF; clone size: NA; J gene: TRBJ2-7; D gene: NA; V gene: TRBV7-3
CDR3 DNA: TGCGCCAGCAGCCAAACCATTGTCAGGGGCCTGGGGCCCCAGCATTTT; CDR3 protein: CASSQTIVRGLGPQHF; clone size: NA; J gene: TRBJ1-5; D gene: NA; V gene: TRBV4-1
CDR3 DNA: TGCGCCAGCAGAGACGCAGCCTTCCGCTCACAAGAGACCCAGTACTTC; CDR3 protein: CASRDAAFRSQETQYF; clone size: NA; J gene: TRBJ2-5; D gene: NA; V gene: TRBV5-1
CDR3 DNA: TGTGCCATCACTTCGACAGGCCTAAGCTCTGGGGCCAACGTCCTGACTTTC; CDR3 protein: CAITSTGLSSGANVLTF; clone size: NA; J gene: TRBJ2-6; D gene: NA; V gene: TRBV10-3
CDR3 DNA: TGTGCCAGCTCACCAACAACTGACAGGGGGCCCGGAAACACCATATATTTT; CDR3 protein: CASSPTTDRGPGNTIYF; clone size: NA; J gene: TRBJ1-3; D gene: TRBD1; V gene: TRBV18
CDR3 DNA: TGTGCCAGCAGCTCAGGGTGGGGTGTGCCTGAAGCTTTCTTT; CDR3 protein: CASSSGWGVPEAFF; clone size: NA; J gene: TRBJ1-1; D gene: NA; V gene: TRBV28
CDR3 DNA: TGTGCCAGCAGTTTAGAGGTGGACAGCACTGAAGCTTTCTTT; CDR3 protein: CASSLEVDSTEAFF; clone size: NA; J gene: TRBJ1-1; D gene: NA; V gene: TRBV28
CDR3 DNA: TGCGCCAGCTCAAGTGGACAGGACCAAGAGACCCAGTACTTC; CDR3 protein: CASSSGQDQETQYF; clone size: NA; J gene: TRBJ2-5; D gene: TRBD1; V gene: TRBV5-1
CDR3 DNA: TGCGCCAGCAGCCAAGACCGGGACAGTAGTGAAAAACTGTTTTTT; CDR3 protein: CASSQDRDSSEKLFF; clone size: NA; J gene: TRBJ1-4; D gene: TRBD1; V gene: TRBV4-1